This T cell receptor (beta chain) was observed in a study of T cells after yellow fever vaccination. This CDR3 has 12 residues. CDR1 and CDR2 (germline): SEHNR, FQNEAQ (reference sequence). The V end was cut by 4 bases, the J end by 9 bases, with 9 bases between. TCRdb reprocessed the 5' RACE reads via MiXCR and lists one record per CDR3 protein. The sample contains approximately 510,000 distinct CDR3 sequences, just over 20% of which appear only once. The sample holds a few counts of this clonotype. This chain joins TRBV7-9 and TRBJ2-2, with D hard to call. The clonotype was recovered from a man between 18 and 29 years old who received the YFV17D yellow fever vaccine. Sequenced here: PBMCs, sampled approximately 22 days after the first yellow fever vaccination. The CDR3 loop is CASSSRLRELFF. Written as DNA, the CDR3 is TGTGCCAGCAGCTCCCGGTTGAGGGAGCTGTTTTTT.